The text below deals with one T cell receptor beta chain. The antigen remains undetermined. The data are from a study of PD-1 blockade in classical Hodgkin lymphoma. At the level of the study: The study gave patients nivolumab 3 mg/kg intravenously every 2 weeks. Study conclusions and caveats: Newly diagnosed patients had diversity similar to the baseline diversity of complete responders.

Assay used: immunoSEQ multiplex PCR; TCRdb lists only in-frame clones, some missing. The table records more than 20,000 clones, around three quarters of them present only once. Sample time point: cycle 4 day 1 (C4D1), after 5 to 7 weeks of nivolumab. All the patients suffered relapse after autologous stem cell transplantation, and brentuximab vedotin exposure differed. Purification of CD4+ T cells from thawed PBMCs was performed via magnetic negative selection. The germline V gene encodes CDR1 MGHDK and CDR2 SYGVNS. V lost 4 bases and J lost 4, with 10 bases in between. The CDR3 has 14 residues. This TCR came from a human donor with classical Hodgkin lymphoma. The sequencing used CD4+ T cells from blood, collected before the fourth cycle of nivolumab. The V and J genes are TRBV25-1 and TRBJ2-2; TRBD1 might be the D (6 bases). The DNA of the CDR3 is TGTGCCAGCAGTGGGACAGACGCCACCGGGGAGCTGTTTTTT. It yields the protein CASSGTDATGELFF.